This T cell receptor beta chain was captured in a study of blood T cell repertoires in COVID-19. Study context: Acute-phase and convalescent COVID-19 samples originated in the United States, Italy and Spain. In each case, the material was cDNA or gDNA derived from T cells, B-cell-depleted T cells, or PBMCs.

CDR1 and CDR2 (germline): KGHDR, SFDVKD. The CDR3 runs to 13 residues. Trimming took 6 bases from V and 4 from J, leaving 10 bases between them. Original data processing: Scientists estimated how many nucleated cells there were by amplifying reference gene primers. Using immunoSEQ multiplex PCR, the repertoire was profiled, and TCRdb retains in-frame clones only, with some absent. D and trimming were read from the DNA, whereas the V and J calls and clone size are those reported in that table. This table has 150,000 to 200,000 clones, about 77% appearing once. This clonotype was sampled from a woman older than 75 with active or convalescent COVID-19. This chain uses TRBV24-1 with TRBJ2-3; no firm D call. The sequenced material came from peripheral blood. CDR3 residues: CATSPVVADTQYF. CDR3 in DNA: TGTGCCACCAGTCCGGTCGTCGCAGATACGCAGTATTTT.